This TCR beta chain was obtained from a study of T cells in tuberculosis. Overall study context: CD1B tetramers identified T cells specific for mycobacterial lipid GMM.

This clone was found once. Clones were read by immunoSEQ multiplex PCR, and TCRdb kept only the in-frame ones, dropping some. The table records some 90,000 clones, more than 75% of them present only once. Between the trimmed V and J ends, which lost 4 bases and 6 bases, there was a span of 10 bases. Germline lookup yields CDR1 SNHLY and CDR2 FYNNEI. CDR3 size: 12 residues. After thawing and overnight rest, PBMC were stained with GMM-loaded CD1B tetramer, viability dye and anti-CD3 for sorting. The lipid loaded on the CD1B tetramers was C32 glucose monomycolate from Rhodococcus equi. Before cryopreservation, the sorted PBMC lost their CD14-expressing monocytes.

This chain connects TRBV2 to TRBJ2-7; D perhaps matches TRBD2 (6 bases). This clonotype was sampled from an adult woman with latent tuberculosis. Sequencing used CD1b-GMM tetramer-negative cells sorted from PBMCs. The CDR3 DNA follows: TGTGCCAGCAGTGTGGGGAGGAGCGAGCAGTACGTC. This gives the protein CASSVGRSEQYV.